This record concerns one T cell receptor beta chain sequence. Its matching antigen is unknown. Sequenced with the Oncomine TCR Beta short-read assay was DNA taken from cultured CD4+ T cells. TCRdb passed the PCR reads through MiXCR, listing each CDR3 protein once. The sample has around 16,000 distinct CDR3 sequences, around 37% seen once. The treatment here: approximately 9-day PBMC culture with coronavirus spike peptide pools or control peptides (ViraFEST assay). Under the ViraFEST approach, antigen-specific T cells were expanded with peptide pools and TCRs subsequently sequenced. The CDR3 sequence is 12 residues long. V lost 6 bases to trimming and J lost 6 bases, with 6 bases between them. Germline lookup yields CDR1 SNHLY and CDR2 FYNNEI. This specimen comes from a study of vaccination and CD4 T cells after COVID-19. Study in general: Four females and six males made up the convalescents, two of whom were Hispanic. The study's findings and limits: Median counts of SARS-CoV-2-reactive clonotypes increased from roughly 19 to 38; this difference was not significant.

The source of this sequence is a human donor with COVID-19. The chain recombines TRBV2 with TRBJ1-6; TRBD1 is a possible D gene (5 bases). The source material was cultured CD4+ T cells from blood. The DNA for the CDR3 is TGTGCCAGCAGCACAGGTAATTCACCCCTCCACTTT. It codes for CASSTGNSPLHF.